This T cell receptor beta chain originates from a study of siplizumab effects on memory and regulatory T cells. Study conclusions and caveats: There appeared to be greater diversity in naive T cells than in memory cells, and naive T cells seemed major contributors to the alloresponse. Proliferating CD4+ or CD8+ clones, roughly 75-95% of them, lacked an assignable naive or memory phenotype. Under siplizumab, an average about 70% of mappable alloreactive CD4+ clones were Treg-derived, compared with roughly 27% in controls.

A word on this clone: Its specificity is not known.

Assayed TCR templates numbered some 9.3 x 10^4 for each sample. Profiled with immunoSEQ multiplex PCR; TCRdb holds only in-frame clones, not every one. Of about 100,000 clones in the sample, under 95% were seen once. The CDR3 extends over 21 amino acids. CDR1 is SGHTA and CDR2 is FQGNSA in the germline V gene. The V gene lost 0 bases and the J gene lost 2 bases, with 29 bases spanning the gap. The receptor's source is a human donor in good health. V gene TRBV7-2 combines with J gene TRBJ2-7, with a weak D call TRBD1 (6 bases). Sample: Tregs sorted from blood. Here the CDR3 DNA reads TGTGCCAGCAGCTTAGCGGGAAGATATTCCGGGACACTTCCCGGCGCCTACGAGCAGTACTTC. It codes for CASSLAGRYSGTLPGAYEQYF.